This TCR beta chain appears in the sequencing data of a study of T cells in Graves' hyperthyroidism and ophthalmopathy. General study findings and limits: A model using 13 V-J features told ophthalmopathy apart from stable hyperthyroidism. Ophthalmopathy got predicted by the model a median about 6.7 months before its onset.

Amplified TCR beta CDR3 regions came from RNA transcripts. TCR CDR3 underwent first-round RT-PCR with the HTBI primer set. TCRdb redid the calling of the multiplex PCR reads with MiXCR, one entry per CDR3 protein. The sample yields a few hundred thousand distinct CDR3 sequences, about a sixth seen once. As concerns this clonotype: Its matching antigen is unknown.

The V gene's germline CDR1 is LNHDA and CDR2 SQIVND (reference sequence). V lost 6 bases to trimming and J lost 8 bases; unmatched junction nucleotides: 12. The CDR3 contains 14 residues. At least 3 on the Clinical Activity Score was recorded for ophthalmopathy patients, who also had NOSPECS grade at least 4 and duration under 3 months. Clinical symptoms, serum thyroxine, TRAb, thyroid ultrasound and orbital computed tomography informed diagnoses. V usage is TRBV19 and J usage is TRBJ1-1; TRBD1 matches at 7 bases. The specimen was blood. The TCR comes from a woman aged 55-70 years with Graves' ophthalmopathy. The CDR3 here is CASRQQGPNKEAFF. In DNA, the CDR3 is TGTGCCAGTAGACAACAGGGGCCCAATAAAGAAGCTTTCTTT.